The 18 T cell receptor beta chains reported below all come from one sample, sequenced in a study of shared clonotypes between healthy human individuals. The protocol was immunoSEQ multiplex PCR, while the TCRdb copy is restricted to in-frame clones and leaves out a portion. This sample carries over a million clones, 98% of them seen once, and the ten largest clones take about 0.4%. Source material: naive CD4+ T cells sorted from blood. Noted subset: CD45RA+ positively selected. The receptor set was obtained from a man aged 30-40 years in good health.

The sample holds one count of this clone. This chain connects TRBV28 to TRBJ2-2; the D gene is possibly TRBD2 (5 bases). V was shortened by 7 bases and J by 4 bases, with 13 bases between the two germline ends. The CDR3 consists of 14 residues. Germline V gene sequence: CDR1 MDHEN, CDR2 SYDVKM. This CDR3 is CASKRSRITGELFF. The CDR3 DNA sequence: TGTGCCAGCAAGCGGAGCCGCATCACCGGGGAGCTGTTTTTT.

For this clone: At the DNA level, this CDR3 is encoded by other sequences in the same sample as well. The rearrangement links TRBV5-1 to TRBJ2-1; no clear D. V was clipped by 4 bases and J by 0 bases, with 8 bases between them. The germline V gene has CDR1 SGHRS and CDR2 YFSETQ. The CDR3 extends over 14 amino acids. The CDR3 loop is CASSPPGSYNEQFF. In DNA form, the CDR3 reads TGCGCCAGCAGCCCCCCAGGCTCCTACAATGAGCAGTTCTTC. Combining the CDR3 with reference TRBV5-1 and TRBJ2-1 gives the whole variable domain KAGVTQTPRYLIKTRGQQVTLSCSPISGHRSVSWYQQTPGQGLQFLFEYFSETQRNKGNFPGRFSGRQFSNSRSEMNVSTLELGDSALYLCASSPPGSYNEQFFGPGTRLTVL.

This chain connects TRBV10-3 to TRBJ2-2; the D gene is possibly TRBD2 (7 bases). The CDR3 is made up of 14 amino acids. V dropped 5 bases and J dropped 6 bases, with 13 bases sitting between them. The V gene's germline CDR1 is ENHRY and CDR2 SYGVKD. CDR3 loop: CAISLQGGSGELFF. Written as DNA, the CDR3 is TGTGCCATCAGTTTACAGGGAGGGTCCGGGGAGCTGTTTTTT.

V and J are TRBV7-6 and TRBJ2-6; the match to TRBD1 covers 7 bases. This CDR3 is built from 16 residues. CDR1 is SGHVS and CDR2 is FNYEAQ in the germline V gene. J gave up 4 bases and V 5 bases, and 8 bases lay outside the gene matches. CDR3 in amino acids: CASSPEQGTGANVLTF. The DNA for the CDR3 is TGTGCCAGCAGCCCCGAACAGGGGACCGGGGCCAACGTCCTGACTTTC.

Of note for this clone: This sample also contains other DNA sequences that code for the same CDR3. This chain uses TRBV5-6 with TRBJ2-7; the D gene is possibly TRBD1 (5 bases). Deletions cut 4 bases from V and 2 bases from J, with 10 bases between. This CDR3 contains 13 residues. In germline, CDR1 is SGHDT, CDR2 YYEEEE. This CDR3 reads CASSPDRTYEQYF. For the CDR3, the DNA is TGTGCCAGCAGCCCAGACAGAACCTACGAGCAGTACTTC.

The gene calls are TRBV7-2 and TRBJ2-1; 10 nucleotides agree with TRBD1. The CDR3 totals 16 residues. Germline loops: CDR1 SGHTA, CDR2 FQGNSA. V lost 5 bases to trimming and J lost 5 bases; unmatched junction nucleotides: 9. The CDR3 is CASSQPGTGVHNEQFF. The CDR3 nucleotides are TGTGCCAGCAGCCAACCCGGGACAGGGGTTCACAATGAGCAGTTCTTC.

The count of this clone is one. This chain uses TRBV11-2 with TRBJ1-2, with 8 bases fitting TRBD1. The CDR3 sequence is 14 residues long. Germline V gene data show CDR1 as SGHAT and CDR2 as FQNNGV. With 4 bases clipped from V and 6 bases from J, the junction kept 7 bases outside the gene matches. The CDR3 coding sequence is TGTGCCAGCAGCTCGCGGGACAGGATTCATGGCTACACCTTC. It translates to CASSSRDRIHGYTF.

J is TRBJ2-1 and V is TRBV28, with 9 bases identical to TRBD1. CDR1 is MDHEN, CDR2 SYDVKM, per germline. Trimming took 8 bases from V and 6 from J; bases not matched to a gene: 5. The CDR3 runs to 13 residues. The CDR3: CASRGQGFNEQFF. CDR3 nucleotides: TGTGCCAGCCGGGGACAGGGATTCAATGAGCAGTTCTTC.

The rearrangement joins TRBV7-9 to TRBJ2-7, with 15 nucleotides matching TRBD2. V lost 5 bases, J lost 4 bases, and 6 bases stayed unmatched. This CDR3 comprises 16 residues. Looked up from germline, CDR1 is SEHNR and CDR2 is FQNEAQ (reference sequence). CDR3: CASSPSGTSGRYEQYF. The CDR3 nucleotides read TGTGCCAGCAGCCCATCCGGGACTAGCGGGAGGTACGAGCAGTACTTC.

The chain is built from TRBV5-5 and TRBJ2-3; D not resolved. The CDR3 length is 16 residues. V was shortened by 0 bases and J by 2 bases, with 13 bases between the two germline ends. The V gene's germline CDR1 is SGHKS and CDR2 YYEKEE (reference sequence). CDR3 residues: CASSLAPRGVTDTQYF. The CDR3, as DNA: TGTGCCAGCAGCTTGGCCCCGCGCGGAGTCACAGATACGCAGTATTTT.

This clone has only one observation. The chain combines TRBV28 with TRBJ2-6, with 9 nucleotides matching TRBD2. Germline V gene sequence: CDR1 MDHEN, CDR2 SYDVKM. V lost 8 bases, J lost 3 bases, and 14 bases stayed unmatched. The CDR3 contains 18 residues. The CDR3 sequence is CASGFQAGGPGGANVLTF. The CDR3 DNA follows: TGTGCCAGCGGATTCCAGGCGGGAGGGCCTGGTGGGGCCAACGTCCTGACTTTC.

The chain couples TRBV5-5 to TRBJ2-7; no clear D gene. Trimming took 0 bases from V and 3 from J, leaving 10 bases between them. The length of the CDR3 is 14 residues. Germline values: CDR1 SGHKS, CDR2 YYEKEE (reference sequence). The CDR3 region has the DNA TGTGCCAGCAGCTTGGGTCTGAGCTACTACGAGCAGTACTTC. This sequence encodes CASSLGLSYYEQYF.

V gene TRBV28 combines with J gene TRBJ1-5; 7 nucleotides agree with TRBD1. The CDR3 covers 13 residues. Germline CDR1 and CDR2: MDHEN and SYDVKM. Trimming cost V 2 bases and J 7 bases; bases outside gene matches: 2. The DNA of the CDR3 is TGTGCCAGCAGTTTAACAGGGGAACAGCCCCAGCATTTT. This sequence encodes CASSLTGEQPQHF.

The chain recombines TRBV7-6 with TRBJ2-2; 8 bases agree with TRBD2. Trimming at V came to 1 base and at J to 7 bases, leaving 8 bases not matched to a gene. The CDR3 is made up of 16 amino acids. CDR1 is SGHVS and CDR2 is FNYEAQ in the germline V gene. The CDR3 spells CASSLGLAGSNGELFF. DNA for the CDR3: TGTGCCAGCAGCTTAGGCCTAGCGGGTTCTAACGGGGAGCTGTTTTTT.

A single count supports this clone. Here the CDR3 reads CASGGPGAQPQHF. CDR3 nucleotide sequence: TGTGCCAGCGGAGGCCCGGGCGCTCAGCCCCAGCATTTT. The chain couples TRBV28 to TRBJ1-5; D gene unclear. Germline V gives CDR1 MDHEN, CDR2 SYDVKM. The CDR3 runs to 13 residues. Trimming shortened V by 8 bases and J by 6 bases, and 14 bases separated the two germline ends.

A single count supports this clone. The chain combines TRBV5-3 with TRBJ2-7; 7 positions agree with TRBD2. TRBV5-3 is an open reading frame, and its role is uncertain. The CDR3 totals 16 residues. Unmatched junction bases numbered 11, after V lost 1 base and J lost 4 bases. DNA for the CDR3: TGTGCCAGAAGCTTGATCGGGGCGGGAGAGAGATACGAGCAGTACTTC. It translates to CARSLIGAGERYEQYF.

This chain uses TRBV4-3 with TRBJ1-5; TRBD1 matches 10 bases. This CDR3 is built from 15 residues. V lost 1 base and J lost 6; bases outside the gene matches: 3. Germline values: CDR1 LGHNA, CDR2 YSLEER. In DNA, the CDR3 is TGCGCCAGCAGCCAAGGGACAGGGGGGGGTCAGCCCCAGCATTTT. It specifies CASSQGTGGGQPQHF.

The CDR3 sequence: CASRPTGHYGYTF. In DNA, the CDR3 is TGTGCCAGCCGTCCGACAGGCCATTATGGCTACACCTTC. The J gene is TRBJ1-2, the V gene TRBV27; a possible D gene is TRBD1 (6 bases). Germline CDR1 is MNHEY and CDR2 is SMNVEV (reference sequence). The CDR3 sequence is 13 residues long. V gave up 8 bases and J gave up 5 bases, with 15 bases separating them.